Below, 24 T cell receptor beta chains from the same sample are listed, as sequenced in a study of beta chain features in type 1 diabetes. Study results and caveats: TCRB CDR3s were moderately but significantly shorter in Type 1 diabetes patients in all four CD4+ subsets.

For these receptors, no antigen is known. Sequencing targeted expressed TCRB transcripts, as all isolated RNA had been reverse transcribed. The protocol was immunoSEQ multiplex PCR, while the TCRdb copy is restricted to in-frame clones and leaves out a portion. The repertoire consists of roughly 160,000 clones, with around 8% occurring once and the leading ten covering 0.94%. The sequencing input was central memory CD4+ T cells from blood. These receptors were taken from a woman aged 40 to 50 with type 1 diabetes.

Many counts were recorded for this clone. This sequence joins TRBV29-1 and TRBJ1-1, with D tentatively TRBD1 (6 bases). Germline loops: CDR1 SQVTM, CDR2 ANQGSEA. The V gene lost 8 bases and the J gene lost 5 bases, with 12 bases spanning the gap. CDR3 length equals 11 residues. This CDR3 is CSSSQGTEAFF. DNA of the CDR3: TGCAGCTCATCGCAGGGGACTGAAGCTTTCTTT. The variable domain in full, with the rest retrieved from reference TRBV29-1 and TRBJ1-1, is SAVISQKPSRDICQRGTSLTIQCQVDSQVTMMFWYRQQPGQSLTLIATANQGSEATYESGFVIDKFPISRPNLTFSTLTVSNMSPEDSSIYLCSSSQGTEAFFGQGTRLTVV.

The V and J genes are TRBV7-2 and TRBJ2-7; D not certain. This CDR3 spans 12 amino acids. Deletions cut 3 bases from V and 3 bases from J, with 6 bases between. Germline CDR1 SGHTA, CDR2 FQGNSA. DNA for the CDR3: TGTGCCAGCAGCTTCCTCAGCTACGAGCAGTACTTC. Encoded protein: CASSFLSYEQYF. Using reference TRBV7-2 and TRBJ2-7 for the parts outside the CDR3, the full variable domain is GAGVSQSPSNKVTEKGKDVELRCDPISGHTALYWYRQSLGQGLEFLIYFQGNSAPDKSGLPSDRFSAERTGGSVSTLTIQRTQQEDSAVYLCASSFLSYEQYFGPGTRLTVT.

The gene calls are TRBV7-6 and TRBJ1-2; 9 positions agree with TRBD1. Per germline, CDR1 SGHVS and CDR2 FNYEAQ. This CDR3 is 14 amino acids long. V lost 4 bases to trimming and J lost 7 bases; unmatched junction nucleotides: 7. As DNA, the CDR3 is TGTGCCAGCAGCTCAGCCGGGACAGGGAGTGGCTACACCTTC. This encodes CASSSAGTGSGYTF.

This clone was counted a few times. The V and J genes are TRBV6-5 and TRBJ2-2; D not resolved. Germline V gene lookup returns CDR1 MNHEY and CDR2 SVGAGI. Trimming left V 4 bases short and J 8 bases short, with 11 bases between. The CDR3 totals 13 residues. DNA of the CDR3: TGTGCCAGCAGTTCCCAGGTCGAAGGGGAGCTGTTTTTT. Its translation: CASSSQVEGELFF.

The chain carries TRBV7-9 and TRBJ1-1, with 8 bases that match TRBD1. V shed 7 bases, J shed 1 base, and the junction held 5 bases outside the gene matches. CDR1 and CDR2 (germline): SEHNR, FQNEAQ (reference sequence). The CDR3 is 14 amino acids. The CDR3 loop reads CASTQGQANTEAFF. CDR3 nucleotide sequence: TGTGCCAGCACCCAGGGACAGGCGAACACTGAAGCTTTCTTT.

This chain links TRBV6-1 with TRBJ2-1; 9 nucleotides align to TRBD2. Trimming at V came to 7 bases and at J to 4 bases, leaving 5 bases not matched to a gene. The CDR3 has 14 amino acids. CDR1 and CDR2 from the germline V gene are MNHNS and SASEGT. DNA of the CDR3: TGTGCCAGCAACCGAGCGGGGGGATACAATGAGCAGTTCTTC. Translating it yields CASNRAGGYNEQFF.

This clone was observed a few times. This chain connects TRBV5-1 to TRBJ2-7; the D is unclear. The CDR3 is made up of 14 amino acids. Trimming shortened V by 4 bases and J by 0 bases, and 11 bases separated the two germline ends. Per the germline V gene, CDR1 is SGHRS and CDR2 is YFSETQ. The CDR3 DNA sequence: TGCGCCAGCAGCGCCCGACTCGACTCCTACGAGCAGTACTTC. It translates to CASSARLDSYEQYF.

The J gene is TRBJ2-5, the V gene TRBV4-1, with unresolved D. Trimming pared 3 bases from V and 6 bases from J, leaving 11 bases between. CDR1 is MGHRA and CDR2 is YSYEKL in the germline V gene. The CDR3 extends over 13 amino acids. The CDR3 nucleotides read TGCGCCAGCAGCCAGCTAAGCGAAAAGACCCAGTACTTC. Its protein is CASSQLSEKTQYF.

This clone has just a few counts. V is TRBV29-1 and J is TRBJ1-2, with D possibly matching TRBD1 (5 bases). This CDR3 has 15 amino acids. The germline V gene has CDR1 SQVTM and CDR2 ANQGSEA. The V end lost 3 bases, the J end lost 3 bases, and 17 bases lay between the germline ends. CDR3 sequence (DNA): TGCAGCGTTGACCCAGACAGCGCCGGTCACTATGGCTACACCTTC. Its translation is CSVDPDSAGHYGYTF.

This clone was counted a few times. The rearrangement links TRBV7-2 to TRBJ2-1; 8 nucleotides line up with TRBD2. The germline CDR1 and CDR2 sequences are SGHTA and FQGNSA. V lost 3 bases and J lost 5; bases outside the gene matches: 6. The CDR3 is 15 residues long. CDR3: CASSFPPGGDNEQFF. CDR3 nucleotides: TGTGCCAGCAGCTTCCCCCCCGGGGGGGACAATGAGCAGTTCTTC.

V gene TRBV11-2 combines with J gene TRBJ2-1; 13 nucleotides align to TRBD2. Germline V gene sequence: CDR1 SGHAT, CDR2 FQNNGV. CDR3 length equals 13 residues. V dropped 10 bases and J dropped 4; count of bases not matched to a gene: 1. The CDR3 reads CATGLAGYNEQFF. The CDR3 coding sequence is TGTGCCACGGGACTAGCGGGATACAATGAGCAGTTCTTC.

This clone was seen only a few times. V gene TRBV5-1 combines with J gene TRBJ2-5; a weak D match, TRBD1 (6 bases). CDR3 length: 15 amino acids. CDR1 and CDR2 (germline): SGHRS, YFSETQ. The ends were cut back, 3 bases at V and 2 bases at J, with 14 bases in the middle. This CDR3 reads CASSSQGQLQETQYF. CDR3 DNA: TGCGCCAGCAGCTCGCAAGGACAGCTTCAAGAGACCCAGTACTTC.

CDR3 residues: CASSTGLSNQPQHF. The CDR3 DNA sequence: TGTGCCAGCAGCACGGGACTGAGCAATCAGCCCCAGCATTTT. The chain combines TRBV25-1 with TRBJ1-5, with TRBD1 as a possible D gene (5 bases). V lost 6 bases to trimming and J lost 1 base, with 10 bases between them. Per the germline V gene, CDR1 is MGHDK and CDR2 is SYGVNS. The CDR3 contains 14 residues.

The table lists this clone with a few counts. V gene TRBV15 combines with J gene TRBJ1-3, with no clear D. The CDR3 has 16 amino acids. The V and J ends lost 0 bases and 0 bases respectively, with 9 bases between them. Per germline, CDR1 LNHNV and CDR2 YYDKDF (reference sequence). The CDR3 nucleotides read TGTGCCACCAGCAGAGAGGTCTCCGGCTCTGGAAACACCATATATTTT. Its translation: CATSREVSGSGNTIYF.

This chain uses TRBV19 with TRBJ2-6; D might be TRBD2 (5 bases). The germline V gene encodes CDR1 LNHDA and CDR2 SQIVND (reference sequence). V was pared by 8 bases and J by 4 bases, with 15 bases between. The CDR3 is 15 residues long. The CDR3 DNA follows: TGTGCCAGTCGGACTGTAGAAACCGGGGCCAACGTCCTGACTTTC. Residues: CASRTVETGANVLTF.

This clone has ten or more counts. This chain connects TRBV6-6 to TRBJ2-7, with 7 bases identical to TRBD2. V was pared by 10 bases and J by 3 bases, with 9 bases of the junction left unmatched. CDR3 length equals 13 residues. Germline loops: CDR1 MNHNY, CDR2 SVGAGI (reference sequence). CDR3 nucleotide sequence: TGTGCCACCCAGGGAGGGACGGACTACGAGCAGTACTTC. It specifies CATQGGTDYEQYF.

CDR3 region: CAISRAGEKLFF. The CDR3 DNA sequence: TGTGCCATCAGTCGAGCGGGTGAAAAACTGTTTTTT. This chain uses TRBV10-3 with TRBJ1-4; D call uncertain. Germline V gives CDR1 ENHRY, CDR2 SYGVKD. The CDR3 loop spans 12 amino acids. V lost 5 bases and J lost 7, with 8 bases in between.

The V gene is TRBV5-6, the J gene TRBJ2-3; weak D call: TRBD2 (7 bases). This CDR3 is 15 amino acids long. V gave up 6 bases and J gave up 1 base, with 15 bases separating them. Germline CDR1 is SGHDT and CDR2 is YYEEEE. The CDR3 sequence is CASTEGGRGTDTQYF. CDR3 sequence (DNA): TGTGCCAGCACGGAGGGGGGGCGAGGCACAGATACGCAGTATTTT.

This chain's CDR3 is CASSSDRPNTGELFF. For the CDR3, the DNA is TGTGCCAGCAGCTCCGACAGGCCGAACACCGGGGAGCTGTTTTTT. The rearrangement links TRBV9 to TRBJ2-2, with D possibly matching TRBD1 (6 bases). Trimming pared 4 bases from V and 0 bases from J, leaving 10 bases between. The CDR3 is 15 residues long. Germline V gene data show CDR1 as SGDLS and CDR2 as YYNGEE. Complete variable domain (other parts from reference TRBV9 and TRBJ2-2): DSGVTQTPKHLITATGQRVTLRCSPRSGDLSVYWYQQSLDQGLQFLIQYYNGEERAKGNILERFSAQQFPDLHSELNLSSLELGDSALYFCASSSDRPNTGELFFGEGSRLTVL.

The rearrangement uses TRBV4-2 and TRBJ1-5; the D is unclear. CDR1 and CDR2 (germline): LGHNA, YNFKEQ. The CDR3 is 15 residues long. V was trimmed by 9 bases and J by 0 bases, leaving 15 bases between them. The DNA for the CDR3 is TGTGCCAGTACCTCTGGGCGGGATAGCAATCAGCCCCAGCATTTT. Its protein product is CASTSGRDSNQPQHF.

The chain carries TRBV7-8 and TRBJ2-1; the D is unclear. Germline CDR1 is SGHVS and CDR2 is FQNEAQ. This CDR3 is built from 12 residues. The V gene lost 3 bases and the J gene lost 6 bases, with 6 bases spanning the gap. As DNA, the CDR3 is TGTGCCAGCAGCTTTACTCTCAATGAGCAGTTCTTC. It encodes CASSFTLNEQFF.

This clone has a handful of counts. This rearrangement joins TRBV9 to TRBJ2-3; 12 positions match TRBD2. This CDR3 contains 15 residues. V trimming: 4 bases; J trimming: 3 bases; junction bases outside the gene matches: 3. Germline V lookup: CDR1 SGDLS, CDR2 YYNGEE. The CDR3 loop is CASSNGLAGTDTQYF. CDR3 nucleotides: TGTGCCAGCAGCAATGGACTAGCGGGGACAGATACGCAGTATTTT.

This clone has a handful of counts. The V call is TRBV6-4, the J call TRBJ1-6, with D possibly TRBD1 on 5 matching bases. CDR1 MRHNA and CDR2 SNTAGT come from the germline V gene. The CDR3 sequence is 14 residues long. Trimming pared 6 bases from V and 10 bases from J, leaving 16 bases between. The CDR3 DNA is TGTGCCAGCAGCCCGGCGGGGGGTTCGTCACCCCTCCACTTT. Translation: CASSPAGGSSPLHF.

This clone showed up many times. V and J are TRBV11-2 and TRBJ1-1; D possibly corresponds to TRBD1 (6 bases). There are 13 residues in the CDR3. Germline CDR1 SGHAT, CDR2 FQNNGV. Between the trimmed V and J ends, which lost 0 bases and 9 bases, there was a span of 11 bases. The CDR3 loop reads CASSLDLTGKAFF. For the CDR3, the DNA is TGTGCCAGCAGCTTAGATCTAACAGGGAAAGCTTTCTTT.